The 13 T cell receptor beta chains given below trace back to one sample, sequenced in a study of CD8 T cells in Susac syndrome. RNA amounts of about 0.5 to 1 ug underwent reverse transcription with random hexamers. TCRdb reprocessed the immunoSEQ multiplex PCR reads via MiXCR and lists one record per CDR3 protein. The sample yields 200,000 to 250,000 distinct CDR3 sequences, about 90% seen once. Sample: CD8+ T cells from PBMCs. Receptors were obtained from a human donor with multiple sclerosis.

This sequence joins TRBV6-5 and TRBJ2-6; possibly TRBD1 for D (5 bases). Germline-derived CDR1 and CDR2 are MNHEY and SVGAGI. CDR3 length: 13 residues. The CDR3 spells CASQGSGANVLTF. The CDR3 DNA reads TGTGCTTCCCAGGGATCTGGGGCCAACGTCCTGACTTTC.

This sequence joins TRBV20-1 and TRBJ2-5; 13 bases are a match to TRBD2. The CDR3 has 18 amino acids. Germline values: CDR1 DFQATT, CDR2 SNEGSKA (reference sequence). Trimming at V came to 0 bases and at J to 1 base, leaving 8 bases not matched to a gene. CDR3 bases: TGCAGTGCTAGAGACGAACTAGCGGGAGGGAGATTCCAAGAGACCCAGTACTTC. Encoded protein: CSARDELAGGRFQETQYF.

This chain connects TRBV13 to TRBJ2-7, with 8 bases aligning to TRBD1. The V gene end was trimmed by 5 bases and the J gene end by 6 bases; junction bases not matched to a gene: 9. The CDR3 totals 14 residues. CDR1 and CDR2 from the germline V gene are PRHDT and FYEKMQ (reference sequence). CDR3 in DNA: TGTGCCAGCAGCCCCGGACAGGGTGGCGCCGAGCAGTACTTC. Encoded protein: CASSPGQGGAEQYF.

The rearrangement joins TRBV7-9 to TRBJ2-5; no definite D call. V lost 3 bases, J lost 4 bases, and 15 bases lay in between. Germline CDR1 is SEHNR and CDR2 is FQNEAQ (reference sequence). The CDR3 has 15 residues. CDR3 region: CASSLFLQGSETQYF. The CDR3 nucleotides read TGTGCCAGCAGCTTGTTCCTCCAAGGGTCAGAGACCCAGTACTTC.

The chain links TRBV5-6 to TRBJ1-6; tentatively, D is TRBD1 (5 bases). The CDR3 loop spans 15 amino acids. Germline CDR1 and CDR2: SGHDT and YYEEEE. Trimming shortened V by 2 bases and J by 7 bases, and 13 bases separated the two germline ends. CDR3 residues: CASSLFGRTNSPLHF. The CDR3 DNA reads TGTGCCAGCAGCTTATTCGGACGGACAAATTCACCCCTCCACTTT. Combining the CDR3 with reference TRBV5-6 and TRBJ1-6 gives the whole variable domain DAGVTQSPTHLIKTRGQQVTLRCSPKSGHDTVSWYQQALGQGPQFIFQYYEEEERQRGNFPDRFSGHQFPNYSSELNVNALLLGDSALYLCASSLFGRTNSPLHFGNGTRLTVT.

J is TRBJ1-2 and V is TRBV28; the D is unclear. CDR3 size: 12 residues. V was cut by 4 bases and J by 4 bases, with 7 bases left in between. Germline values: CDR1 MDHEN, CDR2 SYDVKM. DNA for the CDR3: TGTGCCAGCAGTTCGGACGGCTATGGCTACACCTTC. Its translation is CASSSDGYGYTF.

The chain uses TRBV7-2 and TRBJ2-3; the D is unclear. The length of the CDR3 is 15 residues. V lost 0 bases and J lost 6, with 13 bases in between. In germline, CDR1 is SGHTA, CDR2 FQGNSA. The CDR3 loop reads CASSLALSYGDTQYF. Here the CDR3 DNA reads TGTGCCAGCAGCTTAGCGCTGTCCTACGGGGATACGCAGTATTTT.

This rearrangement joins TRBV28 to TRBJ2-3, with D hard to call. This CDR3 spans 12 amino acids. Germline V gives CDR1 MDHEN, CDR2 SYDVKM. V dropped 8 bases and J dropped 1 base, with 7 bases sitting between them. The CDR3 coding sequence is TGTGCCAGCCTACGGGGCACAGATACGCAGTATTTT. Translating it yields CASLRGTDTQYF.

This chain links TRBV4-1 with TRBJ2-2; no firm D call. Between the trimmed V and J ends, which lost 1 base and 1 base, there was a span of 16 bases. The CDR3 has 18 residues. Germline CDR1 and CDR2: MGHRA and YSYEKL. For the CDR3, the DNA is TGCGCCAGCAGCCAAGCCGCAGGTCATAGTCAGAACACCGGGGAGCTGTTTTTT. Translation: CASSQAAGHSQNTGELFF.

The V gene is TRBV12-3 or TRBV12-4, the J gene TRBJ2-3, with D maybe TRBD1 (7 bases). The CDR3 consists of 16 residues. V gave up 2 bases and J gave up 2 bases, with 14 bases separating them. CDR3 amino acids: CASSLRGQDYTDTQYF. The CDR3 nucleotides read TGTGCCAGCAGTTTAAGAGGACAGGACTACACAGATACGCAGTATTTT.

The chain combines TRBV6-5 with TRBJ2-7; 8 nucleotides line up with TRBD1. Germline CDR1 MNHEY, CDR2 SVGAGI. J gave up 0 bases and V 6 bases, and 7 bases lay outside the gene matches. This CDR3 comprises 15 residues. This CDR3 is CASSGTGKDSYEQYF. CDR3 DNA sequence: TGTGCCAGCAGCGGGACAGGCAAAGACTCCTACGAGCAGTACTTC.

The rearrangement joins TRBV3-1 to TRBJ1-5; D remains unclear. This CDR3 spans 18 amino acids. From germline, CDR1 is LGHDT and CDR2 YNNKEL (reference sequence). Trimming left V 6 bases short and J 7 bases short, with 28 bases between. The CDR3 loop is CASRGSSQYSVSGQPQHF. The CDR3 DNA sequence: TGTGCCAGCAGGGGCAGCAGCCAATATTCGGTTTCAGGCCAGCCCCAGCATTTT. The variable domain in full, completed from reference TRBV3-1 and TRBJ1-5, reads DTAVSQTPKYLVTQMGNDKSIKCEQNLGHDTMYWYKQDSKKFLKIMFSYNNKELIINETVPNRFSPKSPDKAHLNLHINSLELGDSAVYFCASRGSSQYSVSGQPQHFGDGTRLSIL.

The genes are TRBV3-1 and TRBJ2-4, with D perhaps matching TRBD2 (6 bases). The CDR3 runs 17 residues. The ends were cut back, 1 base at V and 8 bases at J, with 21 bases in the middle. CDR1 and CDR2 (germline): LGHDT, YNNKEL (reference sequence). CDR3 region: CASSQVPPLARMDIQYF. Here the CDR3 DNA reads TGTGCCAGCAGCCAAGTCCCTCCCCTAGCGCGGATGGACATTCAGTACTTC.